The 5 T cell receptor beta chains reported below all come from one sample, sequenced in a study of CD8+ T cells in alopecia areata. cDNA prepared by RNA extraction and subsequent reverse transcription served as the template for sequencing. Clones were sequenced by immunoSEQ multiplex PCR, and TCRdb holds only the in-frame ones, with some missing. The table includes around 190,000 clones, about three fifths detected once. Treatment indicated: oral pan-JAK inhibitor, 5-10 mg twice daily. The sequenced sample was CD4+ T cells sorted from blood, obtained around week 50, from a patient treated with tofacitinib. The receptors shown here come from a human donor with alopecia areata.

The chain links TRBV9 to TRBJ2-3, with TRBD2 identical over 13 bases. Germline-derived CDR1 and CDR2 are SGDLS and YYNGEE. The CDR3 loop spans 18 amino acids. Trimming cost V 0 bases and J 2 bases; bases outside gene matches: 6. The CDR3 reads CASSVGLGTSGATDTQYF. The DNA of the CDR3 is TGTGCCAGCAGCGTAGGCCTCGGGACTAGCGGGGCCACAGATACGCAGTATTTT.

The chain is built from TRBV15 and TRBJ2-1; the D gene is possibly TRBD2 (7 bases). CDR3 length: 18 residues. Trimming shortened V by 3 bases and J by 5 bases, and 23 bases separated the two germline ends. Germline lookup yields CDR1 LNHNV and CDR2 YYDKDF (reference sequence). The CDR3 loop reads CATSSPFEGGFLHNEQFF. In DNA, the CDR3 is TGTGCCACCAGCAGCCCCTTCGAGGGGGGGTTCCTACACAATGAGCAGTTCTTC.

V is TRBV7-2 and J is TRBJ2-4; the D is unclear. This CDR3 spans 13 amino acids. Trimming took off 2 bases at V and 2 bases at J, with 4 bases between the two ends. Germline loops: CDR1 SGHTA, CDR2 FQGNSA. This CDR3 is CASSLQSKNIQYF. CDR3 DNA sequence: TGTGCCAGCAGCTTACAATCCAAAAACATTCAGTACTTC. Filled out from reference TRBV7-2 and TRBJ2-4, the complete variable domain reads GAGVSQSPSNKVTEKGKDVELRCDPISGHTALYWYRQSLGQGLEFLIYFQGNSAPDKSGLPSDRFSAERTGGSVSTLTIQRTQQEDSAVYLCASSLQSKNIQYFGAGTRLSVL.

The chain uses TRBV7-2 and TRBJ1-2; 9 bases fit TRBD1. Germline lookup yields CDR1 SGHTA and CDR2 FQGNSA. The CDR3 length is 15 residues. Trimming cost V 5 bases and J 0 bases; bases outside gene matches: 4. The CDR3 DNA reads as TGTGCCAGCAGCGCTGGGACAGGGACTAACTATGGCTACACCTTC. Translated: CASSAGTGTNYGYTF.

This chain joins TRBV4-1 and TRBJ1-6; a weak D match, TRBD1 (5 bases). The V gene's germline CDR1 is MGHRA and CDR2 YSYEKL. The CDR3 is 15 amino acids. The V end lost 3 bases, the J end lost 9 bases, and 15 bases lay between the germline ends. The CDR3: CASSHARAHSSPLHF. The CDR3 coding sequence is TGCGCCAGCAGCCACGCCAGGGCCCACAGTTCACCCCTCCACTTT.